These 30 T cell receptor beta chains originate from one sample sequenced in a study of blood T cell repertoires in COVID-19. Here immunoSEQ multiplex PCR was the method, and the copy in TCRdb shows in-frame clones only, minus some. The data show around 200,000 clones, roughly 83% seen once. The specimen sequenced was PBMCs or T cells enriched from blood (not recorded which). These receptors originate from a woman under 40 who had recovered from COVID-19.

The genes are TRBV10-3 and TRBJ2-3, with D possibly TRBD2 on 6 matching bases. V was clipped by 7 bases and J by 4 bases, with 15 bases between them. The CDR3 is 14 residues long. Germline CDR1 and CDR2: ENHRY and SYGVKD. The CDR3 DNA reads as TGTGCCATCACCCCGGGGGAGATATCAGATACGCAGTATTTT. Translating gives CAITPGEISDTQYF.

The rearrangement joins TRBV28 to TRBJ1-1; 9 bases map to TRBD1. The CDR3 runs 14 residues. CDR1 and CDR2 (germline): MDHEN, SYDVKM. J was trimmed by 6 bases and V by 6 bases; bases with no gene match: 8. CDR3 nucleotides: TGTGCCAGCAGGACAGGGGGAAGTGTGGCTGAAGCTTTCTTT. Its translation: CASRTGGSVAEAFF.

This sequence joins TRBV11-2 and TRBJ2-3; possible D gene TRBD2, 5 bases. The CDR3 spans 14 residues. The germline V gene encodes CDR1 SGHAT and CDR2 FQNNGV. Between the trimmed V and J ends, which lost 0 bases and 9 bases, there was a span of 13 bases. Written as DNA, the CDR3 is TGTGCCAGCAGCTTAGATCCGGCTGGAGGAACGCAGTATTTT. It yields the protein CASSLDPAGGTQYF.

V is TRBV5-4 and J is TRBJ1-1, with D possibly matching TRBD1 (6 bases). CDR1 is SGHNT and CDR2 is YYREEE in the germline V gene (reference sequence). This CDR3 region has 13 residues. The V gene lost 0 bases and the J gene lost 5 bases, with 8 bases spanning the gap. CDR3 DNA sequence: TGTGCCAGCAGCTTGGTGCAGGGGACTGAAGCTTTCTTT. This gives the protein CASSLVQGTEAFF.

V and J are TRBV5-1 and TRBJ1-6; no reliable D call. The germline V and J ends were trimmed by 0 bases and 5 bases, with 6 bases remaining between them. The CDR3 contains 14 residues. Germline lookup yields CDR1 SGHRS and CDR2 YFSETQ. DNA of the CDR3: TGCGCCAGCAGCTTGGGGGAGGATAATTCACCCCTCCACTTT. Translating gives CASSLGEDNSPLHF. Based on the CDR3 plus reference TRBV5-1 and TRBJ1-6, the full variable domain is KAGVTQTPRYLIKTRGQQVTLSCSPISGHRSVSWYQQTPGQGLQFLFEYFSETQRNKGNFPGRFSGRQFSNSRSEMNVSTLELGDSALYLCASSLGEDNSPLHFGNGTRLTVT.

The CDR3 coding sequence is TGTGCCAGCAGAGCTGGACAGGCCAGCGGCTACACCTTC. Its protein product is CASRAGQASGYTF. The chain has TRBV28 and TRBJ1-2; 7 bases line up with TRBD1. There are 13 residues in the CDR3. CDR1 is MDHEN, CDR2 SYDVKM, per germline. The V segment lost 6 bases and the J segment 8 bases; nucleotides outside the gene matches: 9.

With respect to this clone: Additional DNA sequences in this sample encode the identical CDR3. V usage is TRBV13 and J usage is TRBJ2-7; 8 nucleotides match TRBD1. CDR1 is PRHDT and CDR2 is FYEKMQ in the germline V gene (reference sequence). V gave up 6 bases and J gave up 2 bases; unmatched junction bases: 6. The CDR3 covers 14 residues. In nucleotides, the CDR3 is TGTGCCAGCAGAAAGGCAGGGGGCCCCTACGAGCAGTACTTC. Its translation: CASRKAGGPYEQYF. The whole variable domain, remainder taken from reference TRBV13 and TRBJ2-7, is AAGVIQSPRHLIKEKRETATLKCYPIPRHDTVYWYQQGPGQDPQFLISFYEKMQSDKGSIPDRFSAQQFSDYHSELNMSSLELGDSALYFCASRKAGGPYEQYFGPGTRLTVT.

This clone was observed once. The gene calls are TRBV7-9 and TRBJ1-6, with TRBD1 matching over 7 bases. CDR1 is SEHNR, CDR2 FQNEAQ, per germline (reference sequence). This CDR3 comprises 16 residues. The V and J ends lost 3 bases and 8 bases, in that order; junction bases with no gene match: 10. The CDR3 sequence: CASSFRLTGPDSPLHF. In nucleotides, the CDR3 is TGTGCCAGCAGCTTCCGCCTGACAGGGCCTGATTCACCCCTCCACTTT.

V usage is TRBV28 and J usage is TRBJ2-1; possible D gene TRBD2, 7 bases. Trimming pared 7 bases from V and 3 bases from J, leaving 13 bases between. The CDR3 loop spans 14 amino acids. Germline V lookup: CDR1 MDHEN, CDR2 SYDVKM. CDR3 sequence (DNA): TGTGCCAGCACCATGGGAGGGGGCTACAATGAGCAGTTCTTC. Translation gives CASTMGGGYNEQFF.

This chain uses TRBV2 with TRBJ2-1, with D perhaps matching TRBD1 (6 bases). Germline CDR1 is SNHLY and CDR2 is FYNNEI. V dropped 10 bases and J dropped 6 bases, with 19 bases sitting between them. The CDR3 has 14 residues. In nucleotides, the CDR3 is TGTGCCAAATCAGGGGAAGTGGTAGGCAATGAGCAGTTCTTC. This translates into CAKSGEVVGNEQFF.

The chain recombines TRBV6-6 with TRBJ2-1; 8 bases line up with TRBD2. Germline assignment: CDR1 MNHNY and CDR2 SVGAGI (reference sequence). The CDR3 extends over 15 amino acids. Trimming took 2 bases from V and 4 from J; bases not matched to a gene: 4. The CDR3 region has the DNA TGTGCCAGCAGTTACGCGGGGGGCCTTTACAATGAGCAGTTCTTC. Translation: CASSYAGGLYNEQFF.

DNA of the CDR3: TGTGCCAGTAGATGGGGGGTAAGGTCCAACAATGAGCAGTTCTTC. Translating it yields CASRWGVRSNNEQFF. The rearrangement uses TRBV19 and TRBJ2-1; maybe TRBD2 (6 bases). Between the trimmed V and J ends, which lost 6 bases and 5 bases, there was a span of 17 bases. CDR1 and CDR2 (germline): LNHDA, SQIVND (reference sequence). This CDR3 contains 15 residues.

This chain links TRBV6-5 with TRBJ1-1; 9 bases map to TRBD1. V shed 4 bases, J shed 7 bases, and the junction held 10 bases outside the gene matches. The CDR3 is 15 amino acids. Per germline, CDR1 MNHEY and CDR2 SVGAGI. The CDR3 sequence is CASSSERTGANEAFF. CDR3 in DNA: TGTGCCAGCAGTTCCGAGAGGACAGGGGCAAATGAAGCTTTCTTT.

Comments on this clone: The sample has other DNA sequences that encode this CDR3 too. The rearrangement links TRBV27 to TRBJ1-5, with D unclear. CDR3 length: 13 amino acids. Germline loops: CDR1 MNHEY, CDR2 SMNVEV (reference sequence). Trimming left V 2 bases short and J 4 bases short, with 6 bases between. The CDR3 reads CASSLAGNQPQHF. DNA for the CDR3: TGTGCCAGCAGTTTAGCGGGGAATCAGCCCCAGCATTTT.

The rearrangement links TRBV5-1 to TRBJ2-3; the D gene is possibly TRBD2 (5 bases). The length of the CDR3 is 14 residues. V lost 4 bases and J 4 bases, leaving 13 bases between the germline ends. Germline CDR1 is SGHRS and CDR2 is YFSETQ. CDR3 amino acids: CASSNAGIPDTQYF. As DNA, the CDR3 is TGCGCCAGCAGCAACGCCGGGATACCAGATACGCAGTATTTT.

V and J are TRBV27 and TRBJ2-1; D perhaps matches TRBD2 (5 bases). The V gene's germline CDR1 is MNHEY and CDR2 SMNVEV (reference sequence). V shed 5 bases and J shed 8 bases, with 22 bases lying between them. The CDR3 totals 16 residues. CDR3 nucleotide sequence: TGTGCCAGCAGTCCTCTTAGGACTCTAATTTCCGATGAGCAGTTCTTC. Amino acids: CASSPLRTLISDEQFF.

The chain is built from TRBV29-1 and TRBJ1-2; 11 bases are shared with TRBD1. The CDR3 contains 14 residues. The junction had 8 bases not matched to a gene; V was cut back by 7 bases and J by 4 bases. Germline V gene lookup returns CDR1 SQVTM and CDR2 ANQGSEA. DNA for the CDR3: TGCAGCGCTCCGGACAGGGGGCAGCGCTATGGCTACACCTTC. Its protein product is CSAPDRGQRYGYTF. Using reference TRBV29-1 and TRBJ1-2 for the parts outside the CDR3, the full variable domain is SAVISQKPSRDICQRGTSLTIQCQVDSQVTMMFWYRQQPGQSLTLIATANQGSEATYESGFVIDKFPISRPNLTFSTLTVSNMSPEDSSIYLCSAPDRGQRYGYTFGSGTRLTVV.

This clone was seen a few times. The J gene is TRBJ1-1, the V gene TRBV19, with no clear D. The V end lost 1 base, the J end lost 6 bases, and 15 bases lay between the germline ends. Germline CDR1 and CDR2: LNHDA and SQIVND (reference sequence). The CDR3 has 15 amino acids. The CDR3 here is CASSIGRGVLSEAFF. CDR3 DNA: TGTGCCAGTAGTATAGGTCGGGGAGTGCTGTCTGAAGCTTTCTTT.

The chain carries TRBV28 and TRBJ1-1; 7 bases are shared with TRBD1. CDR1 and CDR2 (germline): MDHEN, SYDVKM. V shed 5 bases, J shed 5 bases, and the junction held 11 bases outside the gene matches. The CDR3 is 15 amino acids. The DNA of the CDR3 is TGTGCCAGCAGTCCTTGGACAGGACGGCGTACTGAAGCTTTCTTT. Its protein product is CASSPWTGRRTEAFF.

This clone was counted once. This rearrangement joins TRBV19 to TRBJ2-1; TRBD1 matches 7 bases. Trimming took 9 bases from V and 2 from J; bases not matched to a gene: 13. This CDR3 comprises 16 residues. Germline lookup yields CDR1 LNHDA and CDR2 SQIVND (reference sequence). CDR3 DNA: TGTGCCAGCGCCCCGGGACAGCCAGGAACCTACAATGAGCAGTTCTTC. Residues: CASAPGQPGTYNEQFF. The full variable domain, in which reference TRBV19 and TRBJ2-1 provide the parts outside the CDR3, is DGGITQSPKYLFRKEGQNVTLSCEQNLNHDAMYWYRQDPGQGLRLIYYSQIVNDFQKGDIAEGYSVSREKKESFPLTVTSAQKNPTAFYLCASAPGQPGTYNEQFFGPGTRLTVL.

This sequence joins TRBV10-3 and TRBJ2-2; D call uncertain. Germline V gene sequence: CDR1 ENHRY, CDR2 SYGVKD. The CDR3 is 13 residues long. The V gene lost 11 bases and the J gene lost 8 bases, with 18 bases spanning the gap. The CDR3 nucleotides are TGTGCCCTCCGCCAGTATGGTGCTGGGGAGCTGTTTTTT. Its protein product is CALRQYGAGELFF.

V gene TRBV3-1 (or the pseudogene TRBV3-2) combines with J gene TRBJ2-7; D not certain. Trimming pared 2 bases from V and 3 bases from J, leaving 11 bases between. CDR1 is LGHDT, CDR2 YNNKEL, per germline (reference sequence). The CDR3 length is 14 residues. CDR3 region: CASSQSSAGYEQYF. DNA of the CDR3: TGTGCCAGCAGCCAATCCAGCGCCGGCTACGAGCAGTACTTC.

The chain has TRBV7-2 and TRBJ1-1; 10 bases align to TRBD1. Unmatched junction bases numbered 9, after V lost 7 bases and J lost 1 base. Germline V lookup: CDR1 SGHTA, CDR2 FQGNSA. The CDR3 is 16 amino acids. The CDR3, as DNA: TGTGCCAGCACCCTGGGACAGGGGCGCGGGAACACTGAAGCTTTCTTT. It yields the protein CASTLGQGRGNTEAFF.

The J gene is TRBJ2-1, the V gene TRBV11-3; 11 bases match TRBD1. CDR1 and CDR2 (germline): SGHNT, YENEEA. The CDR3 is 16 residues long. J gave up 6 bases and V 2 bases, and 6 bases lay outside the gene matches. The CDR3: CASSLQGQGGSNEQFF. The CDR3 DNA reads TGTGCCAGCAGCTTACAGGGACAGGGGGGCTCCAATGAGCAGTTCTTC.

V gene TRBV4-2 combines with J gene TRBJ1-3; D is ambiguous. Germline CDR1 is LGHNA and CDR2 is YNFKEQ. The CDR3 has 14 amino acids. Trimming removed 5 bases at V and 0 bases at J, with 8 bases between. In DNA form, the CDR3 reads TGTGCCAGCAGCGGGGAGTCCTCTGGAAACACCATATATTTT. Encoded protein: CASSGESSGNTIYF.

The sample holds a few counts of this clone. J is TRBJ1-2 and V is TRBV19; D not certain. Trimming took 5 bases from V and 0 from J, leaving 7 bases between them. This CDR3 contains 13 residues. The germline gives CDR1 LNHDA, CDR2 SQIVND (reference sequence). The CDR3 bases are TGTGCCAGTAGTTCCTTATCTAACTATGGCTACACCTTC. This translates into CASSSLSNYGYTF.

CDR3 amino acids: CASSSPGLAADRSGNEQFF. In nucleotides, the CDR3 is TGTGCCAGCAGCTCGCCGGGACTAGCGGCTGATAGGTCGGGCAATGAGCAGTTCTTC. The chain joins TRBV5-4 to TRBJ2-1; 11 nucleotides align to TRBD2. CDR1 is SGHNT, CDR2 YYREEE, per germline (reference sequence). This CDR3 contains 19 residues. The J segment lost 6 bases and the V segment lost 3 bases, leaving 17 bases of the junction unmatched.

The chain carries TRBV5-4 and TRBJ1-2, with TRBD1 as a possible D gene (6 bases). Germline V CDR1 and CDR2: SGHNT, YYREEE (reference sequence). This CDR3 spans 13 amino acids. Trimming took 3 bases from V and 8 from J, leaving 14 bases between them. CDR3 residues: CASSSAGDRGYTF. The DNA for the CDR3 is TGTGCCAGCAGCTCCGCAGGGGATCGGGGCTACACCTTC.

The V and J genes are TRBV2 and TRBJ2-5, with TRBD2 matching 13 bases. CDR3 length: 17 amino acids. V was clipped by 7 bases and J by 0 bases; unmatched bases: 8. Germline lookup yields CDR1 SNHLY and CDR2 FYNNEI. CDR3 region: CASTRTSGGEYQETQYF. DNA for the CDR3: TGTGCCAGCACCAGGACTAGCGGGGGAGAGTACCAAGAGACCCAGTACTTC.

The DNA for the CDR3 is TGTGCCAGCTCGCAAGGGCGGGGGGGCGACGAGCAGTACGTC. This sequence encodes CASSQGRGGDEQYV. The chain carries TRBV18 and TRBJ2-7, with 9 bases identical to TRBD2. Germline CDR1 reads KGHSH; CDR2 reads LQKENI. The length of the CDR3 is 14 residues. The J segment lost 5 bases and the V segment lost 6 bases, leaving 8 bases of the junction unmatched.